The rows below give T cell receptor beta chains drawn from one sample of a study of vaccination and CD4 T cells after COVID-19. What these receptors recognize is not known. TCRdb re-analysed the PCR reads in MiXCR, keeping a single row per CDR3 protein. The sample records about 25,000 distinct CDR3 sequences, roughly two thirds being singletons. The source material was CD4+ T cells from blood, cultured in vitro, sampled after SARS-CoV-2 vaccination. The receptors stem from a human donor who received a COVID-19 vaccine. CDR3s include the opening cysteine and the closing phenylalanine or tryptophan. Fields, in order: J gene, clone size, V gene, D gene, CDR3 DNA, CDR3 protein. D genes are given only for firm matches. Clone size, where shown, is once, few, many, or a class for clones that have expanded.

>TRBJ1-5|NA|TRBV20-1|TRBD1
TGCAGTGCTAGATTGGGACAGGGGGCGGGATATAGCAATCAGCCCCAGCATTTT
CSARLGQGAGYSNQPQHF
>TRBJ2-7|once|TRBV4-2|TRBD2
TGTGCCAGCAGCCGACCACGGACTAGCGGTTCCTACGAGCAGTACTTC
CASSRPRTSGSYEQYF
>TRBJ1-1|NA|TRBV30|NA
TGTGCCTGGGTTGGACGGTCGAATACTGAAGCTTTCTTT
CAWVGRSNTEAFF
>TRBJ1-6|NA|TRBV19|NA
TGTGCCAGTAGTGAGACCAGGGGTCGAAATTCACCCCTCCACTTT
CASSETRGRNSPLHF
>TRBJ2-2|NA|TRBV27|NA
TGTGCCAGCAGTTTATCGGCCGCCCCCGTGGGCAGGGGCTATGTTTGGAACACCGGGGAGCTGTTTTTT
CASSLSAAPVGRGYVWNTGELFF
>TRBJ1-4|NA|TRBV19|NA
TGTGCCAGTAGTATTCCCGGGGCGGCTAATGAAAAACTGTTTTTT
CASSIPGAANEKLFF
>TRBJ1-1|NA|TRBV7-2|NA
TGTGCCAGCAGCTTAAGGTTGATGCGGAACACTGAAGCTTTCTTT
CASSLRLMRNTEAFF
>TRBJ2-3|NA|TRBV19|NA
TGTGCCAGTAGTTCCCAGGGCAGAGATACGCAGTATTTT
CASSSQGRDTQYF
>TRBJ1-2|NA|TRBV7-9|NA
TGTGCCAGCAGCCCGTCCTCGGGAGACCGTGGCTACACCTTC
CASSPSSGDRGYTF
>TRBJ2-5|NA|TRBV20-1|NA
TGCAGTGCTAGAGACGCTATCGGGACCCAGTACTTC
CSARDAIGTQYF
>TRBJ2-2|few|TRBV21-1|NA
TGTGCCAGCAGCGCCCGATATCTAGCGGGGGGGAACACCGGGGAGCTGTTTTTT
CASSARYLAGGNTGELFF
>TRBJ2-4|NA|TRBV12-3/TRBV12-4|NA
TGTGCCAGCAGTTCACAGGGTAGAAATAAAAACATTCAGTACTTC
CASSSQGRNKNIQYF
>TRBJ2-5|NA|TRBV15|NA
TGTGCCACCAGCAGATCCCTAGCTTCCACTCAAGAGACCCAGTACTTC
CATSRSLASTQETQYF
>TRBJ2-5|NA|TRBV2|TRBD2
TGTGCCAGCAGGGTTAGACTAGCGGGGGAAGAGACCCAGTACTTC
CASRVRLAGEETQYF
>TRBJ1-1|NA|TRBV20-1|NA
TGCAGTGCTAGGGGGCTCCTGAACACTGAAGCTTTCTTT
CSARGLLNTEAFF